This T cell receptor beta chain derives from a study of blood T cell repertoires in COVID-19. The wider study: Sources were T cells, B-cell-depleted T cells, or PBMCs; the material itself was cDNA or gDNA.

Per the study methods: Using reference gene primer amplification, nucleated cell counts were estimated. TCRdb's copy holds only in-frame clones and misses some; the assay was immunoSEQ multiplex PCR. V and J calls and clone size come straight from that table; D and trimming were deduced from the DNA. The repertoire holds around 100,000 clones, with 80% to 95% as singletons. Losses at the gene ends were 3 bases for V and 4 bases for J; bases not matched to a gene: 6. The CDR3 runs to 16 residues. CDR1 and CDR2 (germline): SGHTA, FQGTGA. The chain employs TRBV7-3 and TRBJ1-5, with 10 bases aligning to TRBD1. The specimen sequenced was peripheral blood. The clonotype was recovered from a man in his fifties or sixties with acute or convalescent COVID-19. As DNA, the CDR3 is TGTGCCAGCAGCTTCAAAGGACAGGGGGTGAATCAGCCCCAGCATTTT. Its translation: CASSFKGQGVNQPQHF. Complete variable domain (other parts from reference TRBV7-3 and TRBJ1-5): GAGVSQTPSNKVTEKGKYVELRCDPISGHTALYWYRQSLGQGPEFLIYFQGTGAADDSGLPNDRFFAVRPEGSVSTLKIQRTERGDSAVYLCASSFKGQGVNQPQHFGDGTRLSIL.